Below, 3 T cell receptor beta chains from the same sample are listed, as sequenced in a study of pediatric ulcerative colitis. During colonoscopy, one to two rectal pinch biopsies were collected. Clones were sequenced by immunoSEQ multiplex PCR, and TCRdb holds only the in-frame ones, with some missing. The table includes 30,000 to 40,000 clones, 80% to 90% detected once. The sample consisted of gut tissue. These receptors were collected from a boy younger than 18 with mild ulcerative colitis.

V usage is TRBV11-2 and J usage is TRBJ2-7, with D tentatively TRBD2 (6 bases). Germline lookup yields CDR1 SGHAT and CDR2 FQNNGV. CDR3 length: 14 amino acids. Trimming left V 5 bases short and J 1 base short, with 12 bases between. The CDR3 is CASSTLTRSYEQYF. CDR3 bases: TGTGCCAGCAGCACCTTGACTAGATCCTACGAGCAGTACTTC.

V is TRBV4-1 and J is TRBJ1-4; perhaps TRBD1 as D (5 bases). The CDR3 contains 17 residues. The germline V gene has CDR1 MGHRA and CDR2 YSYEKL. Deletions cut 0 bases from V and 8 bases from J, with 19 bases between. The CDR3 protein is CASSQDGRGSGREKLFF. CDR3 DNA sequence: TGCGCCAGCAGCCAAGATGGGCGGGGTTCAGGGAGGGAAAAACTGTTTTTT.

As regards this clone: Since the CDR3 does not end with the conserved phenylalanine or tryptophan, this likely comes from a read error. It is unclear where the CDR3 begins or ends on the DNA, so no DNA is shown, and the CDR3 is as TCRdb lists it. This sequence joins TRBV12-5 and TRBJ2-7; the table's D call TRBD1 went unverified against the DNA. 16 amino acids form the CDR3, both terminal residues included. Per germline, CDR1 LGHNT and CDR2 FRNRAP. This CDR3 reads CASGFPGITEVVVIIA.